This T cell receptor (beta chain) was recorded in a study of vaccination effects on CD4 cells after COVID-19. Here immunoSEQ multiplex PCR was the method, and the copy in TCRdb shows in-frame clones only, minus some. The table shows 75,000 or so clones, with over 70% occurring only once. CDR1 MNHEY and CDR2 SVGAGI come from the germline V gene. This CDR3 comprises 12 residues. V lost 10 bases to trimming and J lost 2 bases; unmatched junction nucleotides: 4. As regards this clone: Antigen specificity is unknown.

Sequencing in the ViraFEST assay came after antigen-specific CD4+ T cells had been expanded with viral peptide pools, which were used to stimulate PBMC. CD4+ T cells were isolated after 10 days of culture. The vaccine given was either BNT162b2 or mRNA-1273, in two doses. The chain recombines TRBV6-5 with TRBJ1-2; 7 bases align to TRBD1. This specimen was CD4+ T cells from PBMCs cultured with HCoV-OC43 spike peptides, taken after COVID-19 vaccination. Indicated subset: HCoV-OC43 spike overlapping peptide pool stimulation. This clonotype was obtained from a human donor who received a COVID-19 vaccine. The DNA of the CDR3 is TGTGCCACGTACAGGGGAAACTATGGCTACACCTTC. Translation: CATYRGNYGYTF.